The next 18 T cell receptor beta chains were all read from a single sample in a study of lymphopenia after photon versus proton radiotherapy. Sequencing was performed with immunoSEQ multiplex PCR; in TCRdb, only in-frame clones are kept and a portion is missing. The table records approximately 91,000 clones, around four fifths of them present only once. The material sequenced was peripheral blood, taken from a patient treated with proton-based radiotherapy. The source of these receptors is a man between 60 and 70 years old with pancreatic cancer.

The rearrangement uses TRBV5-4 and TRBJ2-2; D is unclear. V was shortened by 0 bases and J by 7 bases, with 16 bases between the two germline ends. Germline values: CDR1 SGHNT, CDR2 YYREEE (reference sequence). There are 16 residues in the CDR3. The DNA of the CDR3 is TGTGCCAGCAGCTTGGTTGATCCTGGAAATATCGGGGAGCTGTTTTTT. This sequence encodes CASSLVDPGNIGELFF.

The chain couples TRBV2 to TRBJ1-1, with D unclear. Germline assignment: CDR1 SNHLY and CDR2 FYNNEI. V was trimmed by 6 bases and J by 0 bases, leaving 14 bases between them. The CDR3 is 15 amino acids. The DNA of the CDR3 is TGTGCCAGCAGACGGCCATCGGTCATGAACACTGAAGCTTTCTTT. It codes for CASRRPSVMNTEAFF. The full variable domain, in which reference TRBV2 and TRBJ1-1 provide the parts outside the CDR3, is EPEVTQTPSHQVTQMGQEVILRCVPISNHLYFYWYRQILGQKVEFLVSFYNNEISEKSEIFDDQFSVERPDGSNFTLKIRSTKLEDSAMYFCASRRPSVMNTEAFFGQGTRLTVV.

This clone came up once. The V gene is TRBV30, the J gene TRBJ2-2; possible D gene TRBD1, 6 bases. V lost 4 bases and J lost 5, with 8 bases in between. Per germline, CDR1 GTSNPN and CDR2 SVGIG (reference sequence). The CDR3 is 12 residues long. The CDR3, as DNA: TGTGCCTGGACAGGGGCGACCGGGGAGCTGTTTTTT. This sequence encodes CAWTGATGELFF.

The chain recombines TRBV5-1 with TRBJ1-5, with a tentative D call TRBD1 (5 bases). Trimming left V 4 bases short and J 5 bases short, with 16 bases between. The CDR3 runs to 15 residues. Germline loops: CDR1 SGHRS, CDR2 YFSETQ. The CDR3 nucleotides read TGCGCCAGCAGCCAAGGGACTCAGAAAGATCAGCCCCAGCATTTT. It specifies CASSQGTQKDQPQHF.

The count of this clone is one. The V and J genes are TRBV30 and TRBJ2-1, with D unclear. V lost 0 bases, J lost 6 bases, and 9 bases lay in between. CDR1 is GTSNPN and CDR2 is SVGIG in the germline V gene (reference sequence). This CDR3 comprises 13 residues. The CDR3 is CAWSVFAVNEQFF. The CDR3 DNA reads as TGTGCCTGGAGTGTATTTGCAGTCAATGAGCAGTTCTTC.

In DNA, the CDR3 is TGCGCCAGCAGCCAAGGACTAAACGCGGAGACCCAGTACTTC. Translated, it gives CASSQGLNAETQYF. The chain is built from TRBV4-3 and TRBJ2-5; D possibly corresponds to TRBD2 (5 bases). The CDR3 totals 14 residues. V was cut by 1 base and J by 5 bases, with 11 bases left in between. The V gene's germline CDR1 is LGHNA and CDR2 YSLEER.

This clone was seen a single time. The chain employs TRBV15 and TRBJ2-7, with D unclear. Germline CDR1 LNHNV, CDR2 YYDKDF (reference sequence). V was trimmed by 0 bases and J by 3 bases, leaving 12 bases between them. The CDR3 extends over 15 amino acids. The chain's CDR3 is CATSRDVGRYYEQYF. DNA of the CDR3: TGTGCCACCAGCAGAGATGTTGGCAGATACTACGAGCAGTACTTC. Filled out from reference TRBV15 and TRBJ2-7, the complete variable domain reads DAMVIQNPRYQVTQFGKPVTLSCSQTLNHNVMYWYQQKSSQAPKLLFHYYDKDFNNEADTPDNFQSRRPNTSFCFLDIRSPGLGDTAMYLCATSRDVGRYYEQYFGPGTRLTVT.

This chain uses TRBV7-9 with TRBJ2-2, with 8 nucleotides matching TRBD2. This CDR3 has 16 amino acids. After removal of 4 bases from V and 4 bases from J, the junction contained 8 bases not matched to a gene. From germline, CDR1 is SEHNR and CDR2 FQNEAQ (reference sequence). The CDR3: CASSSQRGIGTGELFF. DNA for the CDR3: TGTGCCAGCAGCTCCCAGCGGGGGATAGGCACCGGGGAGCTGTTTTTT.

To note about this clone: Additional DNA sequences in this sample encode the identical CDR3. The rearrangement joins TRBV5-1 to TRBJ2-5; TRBD2 matches at 12 bases. Germline lookup yields CDR1 SGHRS and CDR2 YFSETQ. Trimming cost V 4 bases and J 2 bases; bases outside gene matches: 3. This CDR3 comprises 15 residues. CDR3 residues: CASSRGTSGQETQYF. CDR3 nucleotide sequence: TGCGCCAGCAGCCGTGGGACTAGCGGGCAAGAGACCCAGTACTTC.

The chain combines TRBV4-3 with TRBJ2-1; a weak D match, TRBD2 (6 bases). V shed 0 bases and J shed 0 bases, with 12 bases lying between them. The germline V gene encodes CDR1 LGHNA and CDR2 YSLEER. CDR3 size: 17 residues. The CDR3: CASSQDRRGSSYNEQFF. The CDR3 DNA reads as TGCGCCAGCAGCCAAGATCGGCGGGGCAGCTCCTACAATGAGCAGTTCTTC.

V and J are TRBV6-6 and TRBJ1-3, with D hard to call. The V end lost 7 bases, the J end lost 0 bases, and 10 bases lay between the germline ends. The CDR3 has 14 amino acids. CDR1 is MNHNY, CDR2 SVGAGI, per germline (reference sequence). CDR3 sequence: CASNSGSSGNTIYF. In DNA, the CDR3 is TGTGCCAGCAATTCCGGGAGCTCTGGAAACACCATATATTTT.

The rearrangement joins TRBV12-5 to TRBJ2-1; TRBD2 might be the D (6 bases). The CDR3 runs 17 residues. Trimming stripped 0 bases from V and 5 bases from J, with 17 bases between. Per germline, CDR1 LGHNT and CDR2 FRNRAP. CDR3: CASGLVLGEVGDNEQFF. CDR3 nucleotides: TGTGCTAGTGGTTTGGTACTTGGGGAGGTAGGTGACAATGAGCAGTTCTTC.

The gene calls are TRBV5-1 and TRBJ2-5; 12 nucleotides align to TRBD2. CDR3 length: 15 amino acids. CDR1 and CDR2 (germline): SGHRS, YFSETQ. Trimming removed 6 bases from V and 1 base from J; junction bases left unmatched: 4. In nucleotides, the CDR3 is TGCGCCAGCAAAGAACTAGCGGGAGGCCAAGAGACCCAGTACTTC. It encodes CASKELAGGQETQYF.

The chain recombines TRBV5-6 with TRBJ1-2; TRBD1 matches at 7 bases. The CDR3 is made up of 15 amino acids. After removal of 4 bases from V and 3 bases from J, the junction contained 9 bases not matched to a gene. CDR1 and CDR2 (germline): SGHDT, YYEEEE. CDR3 residues: CASSLRTGHYYGYTF. CDR3 nucleotides: TGTGCCAGCAGCCTCCGGACAGGTCACTACTATGGCTACACCTTC.

The chain uses TRBV6-1 and TRBJ1-5; D is perhaps TRBD1 (5 bases). Germline loops: CDR1 MNHNS, CDR2 SASEGT. The V gene lost 0 bases and the J gene lost 13 bases, with 16 bases spanning the gap. The CDR3 totals 14 residues. The CDR3 region has the DNA TGTGCCAGCAGTGAAGCAAGAAGCGGGGGGTCTCAGCATTTT. Protein product: CASSEARSGGSQHF.

The chain is built from TRBV4-2 and TRBJ2-1; no reliable D call. V shed 0 bases and J shed 7 bases, with 7 bases lying between them. The germline CDR1 and CDR2 sequences are LGHNA and YNFKEQ. This CDR3 has 13 amino acids. The CDR3 bases are TGTGCCAGCAGCCAAGATAAATGGAATGAGCAGTTCTTC. Its translation: CASSQDKWNEQFF.

V is TRBV19 and J is TRBJ1-5, with D possibly matching TRBD1 (5 bases). The length of the CDR3 is 14 residues. Germline V CDR1 and CDR2: LNHDA, SQIVND (reference sequence). V was trimmed by 3 bases and J by 3 bases, leaving 9 bases between them. In DNA form, the CDR3 reads TGTGCCAGTAGTATTGACAGCTACAATCAGCCCCAGCATTTT. Amino acid sequence: CASSIDSYNQPQHF.

V gene TRBV28 combines with J gene TRBJ2-3; D call uncertain. Trimming took off 5 bases at V and 0 bases at J, with 15 bases between the two ends. Germline loops: CDR1 MDHEN, CDR2 SYDVKM. CDR3 length equals 16 residues. The CDR3 DNA follows: TGTGCCAGCAGTCCAAGCTCATATTCTAGCACAGATACGCAGTATTTT. Translated: CASSPSSYSSTDTQYF. Full variable domain (missing parts from reference TRBV28 and TRBJ2-3): DVKVTQSSRYLVKRTGEKVFLECVQDMDHENMFWYRQDPGLGLRLIYFSYDVKMKEKGDIPEGYSVSREKKERFSLILESASTNQTSMYLCASSPSSYSSTDTQYFGPGTRLTVL.